There are many counts of the clone carrying this T cell receptor (beta chain). The antigen is not known. Time point: patch test 1, 2 weeks after DPC sensitization. Noted treatment: therapeutic diphenylcyclopropenone sensitization with weekly scalp DPC. This record comes from a study of human T cells and chemical hapten exposure. Study-level background: Patch tests put 0.01% DPC on the upper back, read at 6 days. Study-level findings and limits: Sensitization with DPC brought no change to TCRs above 1 in 1000 in frequency.

The V gene lost 3 bases and the J gene lost 3 bases, with 11 bases spanning the gap. The CDR3 loop spans 14 amino acids. The germline CDR1 and CDR2 sequences are WSHSY and SAAADI. TCRdb used MiXCR to reprocess the RACE reads, holding one entry per CDR3 protein. The table lists 75,000 to 95,000 distinct CDR3 sequences, 10% to 15% of them singletons, with roughly 3.4% in the top ten. The rearrangement links TRBV10-2 to TRBJ1-1; unclear D gene. The clonotype was recovered from a woman aged 55-70 years with alopecia areata. Some clones in this sample may be carry-over from other donors' samples. Sequences were derived from whole blood, sampled in connection with sensitization to the hapten diphenylcyclopropenone (DPC). The CDR3 DNA follows: TGCGCCAGCAGTGAACCAGGAGAATACACTGAAGCTTTCTTT. It is translated as CASSEPGEYTEAFF.